This T cell receptor beta chain was sequenced in a study of T-cell memory formation after mild COVID-19. TCRdb re-called the 5' RACE reads with MiXCR, one entry per CDR3 protein. The sample holds around 250,000 distinct CDR3 sequences; around 15% are singletons and the top ten take over 20%. Source material: PBMCs or a T cell subset sorted from them (not recorded which). The source of this sequence is a man in his late teens or twenties who had mild COVID-19 (a few samples of this study predate the infection). Cell type and time point are not known.

As DNA, the CDR3 is TGTGCCAGCAGCTTAGAGGGACCTCGGGAGTTCTTC. It translates to CASSLEGPREFF. The J gene is TRBJ2-1, the V gene TRBV7-9; D tentatively reads TRBD1 or TRBD2 (5 bases each). V lost 1 base, J lost 14 bases, and 12 bases lay in between. This CDR3 is built from 12 residues. The V gene's germline CDR1 is SEHNR and CDR2 FQNEAQ (reference sequence).